Listed here is a single TCR beta chain. Clones were sequenced by immunoSEQ multiplex PCR, and TCRdb holds only the in-frame ones, with some missing. The data contain fewer than 150,000 clones, nearly 90% of them singletons. Germline V gene data show CDR1 as LNHDA and CDR2 as SQIVND (reference sequence). This CDR3 contains 17 residues. The ends lost 9 bases at V and 6 bases at J; junction bases unmatched: 12. The source of the sample is a study of blood T cell repertoires in COVID-19. Study context: Nucleic acid was either cDNA or gDNA, and it came from T cells, B-cell-depleted T cells, or PBMCs.

This receptor was obtained from a woman in her seventies who had recovered from COVID-19. The sequenced sample consisted of peripheral blood. The V call is TRBV19, the J call TRBJ2-2; 14 bases are shared with TRBD2. CDR3 region: CASYPGTSGRAAGELFF. The CDR3 region has the DNA TGTGCCAGCTACCCTGGGACTAGCGGGAGAGCGGCCGGGGAGCTGTTTTTT.